These 2 T cell receptor beta chains share one sample of origin, sequenced in a study of T cell changes during pregnancy in multiple sclerosis. The assay was immunoSEQ multiplex PCR, and TCRdb's table has in-frame clones only and misses some. Of tens of thousands of clones in the sample, less than 90% are singletons; the top ten hold under 0.7%. Sequenced here: CD4+ T cells from peripheral blood mononuclear cells, sampled in the first trimester of pregnancy. The receptors were gathered from a female donor with multiple sclerosis, enrolled in a pregnancy study.

This clone was detected only once. The rearrangement joins TRBV30 to TRBJ2-7; maybe TRBD2 (5 bases). Trimming left V 3 bases short and J 6 bases short, with 27 bases between. Germline V lookup: CDR1 GTSNPN, CDR2 SVGIG (reference sequence). This CDR3 region has 17 residues. The CDR3 nucleotides read TGTGCCTGGAGCCCCGGCCCCACGACAAGGGAGAGCGGCGAGCAGTACTTC. As protein: CAWSPGPTTRESGEQYF. Full variable domain (remainder filled in from reference TRBV30 and TRBJ2-7): SQTIHQWPATLVQPVGSPLSLECTVEGTSNPNLYWYRQAAGRGLQLLFYSVGIGQISSEVPQNLSASRPQDRQFILSSKKLLLSDSGFYLCAWSPGPTTRESGEQYFGPGTRLTVT.

This chain connects TRBV30 to TRBJ2-3; maybe TRBD2 (6 bases). This CDR3 has 13 residues. Deletions cut 3 bases from V and 4 bases from J, with 11 bases between. Germline-derived CDR1 and CDR2 are GTSNPN and SVGIG (reference sequence). The CDR3 DNA follows: TGTGCCTGGAGCAACGGGGGACCAGATACGCAGTATTTT. Protein: CAWSNGGPDTQYF.